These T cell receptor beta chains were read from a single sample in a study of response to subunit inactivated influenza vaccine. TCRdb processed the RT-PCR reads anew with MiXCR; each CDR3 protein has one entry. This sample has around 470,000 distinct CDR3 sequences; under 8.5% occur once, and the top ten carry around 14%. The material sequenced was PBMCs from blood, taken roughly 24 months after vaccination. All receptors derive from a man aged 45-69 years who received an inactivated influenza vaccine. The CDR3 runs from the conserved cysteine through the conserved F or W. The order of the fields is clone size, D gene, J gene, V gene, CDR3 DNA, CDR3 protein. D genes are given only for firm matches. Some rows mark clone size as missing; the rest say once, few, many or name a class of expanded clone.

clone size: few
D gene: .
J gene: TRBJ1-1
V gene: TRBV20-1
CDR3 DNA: TGCAGTGCTAAACGGGACTCCAGGAGGAACACTGAAGCTTTCTTT
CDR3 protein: CSAKRDSRRNTEAFF

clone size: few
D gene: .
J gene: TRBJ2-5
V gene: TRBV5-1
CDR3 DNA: TGCGCCAGCAGCTGGGGGAACGGGAACCAAGAGACCCAGTACTTC
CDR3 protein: CASSWGNGNQETQYF

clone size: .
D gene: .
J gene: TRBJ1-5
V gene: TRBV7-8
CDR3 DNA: TGTGCCAGCAGCTTAGATCGGGGCGGCTTTCAGCCCCAGCATTTT
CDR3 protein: CASSLDRGGFQPQHF

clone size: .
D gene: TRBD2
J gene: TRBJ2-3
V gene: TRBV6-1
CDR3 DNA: TGTGCCAGCAGACCCATTAGCGGGGGGGCCGATACGCAGTATTTT
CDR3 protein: CASRPISGGADTQYF

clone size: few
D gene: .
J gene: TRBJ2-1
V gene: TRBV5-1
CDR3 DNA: TGCGCCAGCAGCTTGGACACCAGCTCCTACAATGAGCAGTTCTTC
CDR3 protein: CASSLDTSSYNEQFF

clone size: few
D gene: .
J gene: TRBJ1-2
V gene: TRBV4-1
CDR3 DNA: TGCGCCAGCAGCCACCCCCCTAGGGGGAGCTATGGCTACACCTTC
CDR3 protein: CASSHPPRGSYGYTF

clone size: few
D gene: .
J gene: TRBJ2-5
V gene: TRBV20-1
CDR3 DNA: TGCAGTGCTAGAAAAGGATCCCAAGAGACCCAGTACTTC
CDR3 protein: CSARKGSQETQYF

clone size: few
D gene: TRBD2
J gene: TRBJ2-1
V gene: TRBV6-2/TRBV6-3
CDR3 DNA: TGTGCCAGCAGTTACCCCCTAGCGGGGGACAATGAGCAGTTCTTC
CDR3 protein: CASSYPLAGDNEQFF

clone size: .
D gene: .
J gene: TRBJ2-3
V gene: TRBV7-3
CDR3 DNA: TGTGCCAGCAGCTTGAGAGGGTGGGATACGCAGTATTTT
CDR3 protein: CASSLRGWDTQYF

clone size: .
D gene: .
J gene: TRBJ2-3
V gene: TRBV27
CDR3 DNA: TGTGCCAGCAGTTTATCGGGGTTCATCTTCGGAGATACGCAGTATTTT
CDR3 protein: CASSLSGFIFGDTQYF

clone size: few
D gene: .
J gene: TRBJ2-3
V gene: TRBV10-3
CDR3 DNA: TGTGCCATCAGTGATTTAGTCAGTGCAGGGGATATGACAGATACGCAGTATTTT
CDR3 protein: CAISDLVSAGDMTDTQYF

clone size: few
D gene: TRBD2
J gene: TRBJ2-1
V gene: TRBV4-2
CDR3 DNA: TGTGCCAGCAGCCACCTCGCAAGGGGTCTAGCGGACAATGAGCAGTTCTTC
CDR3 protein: CASSHLARGLADNEQFF

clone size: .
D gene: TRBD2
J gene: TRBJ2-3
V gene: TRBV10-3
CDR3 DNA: TGTGCCATCAGTAAGGCTTTAGCGGGAGGTACAGATACGCAGTATTTT
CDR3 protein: CAISKALAGGTDTQYF

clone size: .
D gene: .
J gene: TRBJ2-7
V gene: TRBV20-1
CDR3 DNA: TGCAGTGCTAGTGTGGGGATCGAGCAGTACTTC
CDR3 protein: CSASVGIEQYF

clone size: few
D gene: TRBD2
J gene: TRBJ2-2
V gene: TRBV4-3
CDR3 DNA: TGCGCCAGCAGCCAAGATCTGCGGACTAGCGGGACTGCCGGGGAGCTGTTTTTT
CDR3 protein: CASSQDLRTSGTAGELFF

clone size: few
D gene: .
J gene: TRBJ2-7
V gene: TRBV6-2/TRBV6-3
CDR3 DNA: TGTGCCAGCAGTTACCTAGGACACTACGAGCAGTACTTC
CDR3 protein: CASSYLGHYEQYF

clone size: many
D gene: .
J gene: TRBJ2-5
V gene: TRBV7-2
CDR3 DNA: TGTGCCAGCAGCTTACAGGTCCAAGAGACCCAGTACTTC
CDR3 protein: CASSLQVQETQYF

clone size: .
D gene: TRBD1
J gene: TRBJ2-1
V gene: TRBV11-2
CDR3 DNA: TGTGCCAGCAGGGAGGACAGGGGTGGGTACAATGAGCAGTTCTTC
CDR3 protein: CASREDRGGYNEQFF

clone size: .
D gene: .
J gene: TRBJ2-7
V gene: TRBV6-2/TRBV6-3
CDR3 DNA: TGTGCCAGCAGTTCGTCCCTTTCCCGCTCCTACGAGCAGTACTTC
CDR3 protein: CASSSSLSRSYEQYF

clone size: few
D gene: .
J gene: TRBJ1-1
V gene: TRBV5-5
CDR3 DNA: TGTGCCAGCAGCGCGGCAGGTCGGGGCACTGAAGCTTTCTTT
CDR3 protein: CASSAAGRGTEAFF

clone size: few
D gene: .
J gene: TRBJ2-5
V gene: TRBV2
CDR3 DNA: TGTGCCAGCAGCTGGGCCAGACAAGAGACCCAGTACTTC
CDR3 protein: CASSWARQETQYF

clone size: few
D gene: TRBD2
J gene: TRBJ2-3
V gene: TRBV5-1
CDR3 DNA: TGCGCCAGCACCATTTCTAGCGGGTCAGATACGCAGTATTTT
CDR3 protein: CASTISSGSDTQYF

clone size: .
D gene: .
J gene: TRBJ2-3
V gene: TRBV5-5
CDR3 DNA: TGTGCCAGCAGCGGACCGGGACCCCGAGGGGGCACAGATACGCAGTATTTT
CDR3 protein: CASSGPGPRGGTDTQYF

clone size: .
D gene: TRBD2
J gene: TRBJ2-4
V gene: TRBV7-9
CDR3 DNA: TGTGCCAGCAGCTCGACTAGCGGAATAGCCAAAAACATTCAGTACTTC
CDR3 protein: CASSSTSGIAKNIQYF

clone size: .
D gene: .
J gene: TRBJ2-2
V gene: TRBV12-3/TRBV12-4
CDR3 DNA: TGTGCCAGCAGGGACACTACAGGGTCGGCCGGGGAGCTGTTTTTT
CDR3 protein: CASRDTTGSAGELFF

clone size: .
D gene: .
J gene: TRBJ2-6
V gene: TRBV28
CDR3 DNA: TGTGCCAGCAGTTCGACTCGCGCTGGGGCCAACGTCCTGACTTTC
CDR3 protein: CASSSTRAGANVLTF

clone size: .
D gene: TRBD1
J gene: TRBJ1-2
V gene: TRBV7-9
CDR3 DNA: TGTGCCAGCAGCCCCCCGGGACAGGGGATCTATGGCTACACCTTC
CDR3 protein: CASSPPGQGIYGYTF

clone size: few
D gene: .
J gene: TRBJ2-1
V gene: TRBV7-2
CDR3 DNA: TGTGCCAGCAGCTTAAGGTGGGGGCGGGGGACCTACAATGAGCAGTTCTTC
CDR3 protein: CASSLRWGRGTYNEQFF

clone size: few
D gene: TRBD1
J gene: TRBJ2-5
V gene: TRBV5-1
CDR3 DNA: TGCGCCAGCAGCTTGACTCCGATTGGACAGGGGGAGACCCAGTACTTC
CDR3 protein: CASSLTPIGQGETQYF

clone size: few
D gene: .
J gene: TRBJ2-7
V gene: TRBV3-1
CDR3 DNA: TGTGCCAGCAGCCAGAAGTTAGGGGGCGAGCAGTACTTC
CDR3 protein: CASSQKLGGEQYF

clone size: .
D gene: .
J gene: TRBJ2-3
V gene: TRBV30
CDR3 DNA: TGTGCCTGGAGTGTGGGTACGAACACAGATACGCAGTATTTT
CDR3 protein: CAWSVGTNTDTQYF

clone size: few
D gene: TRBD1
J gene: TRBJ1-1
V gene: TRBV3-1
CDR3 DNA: TGTGCCAGCAGCCGACAGGGATGGAACACTGAAGCTTTCTTT
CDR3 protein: CASSRQGWNTEAFF

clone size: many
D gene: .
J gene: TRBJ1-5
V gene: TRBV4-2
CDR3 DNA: TGTGCCAGCAGCCAAGAGATAGGGGGCAATCAGCCCCAGCATTTT
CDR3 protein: CASSQEIGGNQPQHF

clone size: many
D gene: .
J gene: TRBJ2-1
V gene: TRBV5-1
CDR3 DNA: TGCGCCAGCAGCTTGTCCCAGGCCTGGAATGAGCAGTTCTTC
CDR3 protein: CASSLSQAWNEQFF

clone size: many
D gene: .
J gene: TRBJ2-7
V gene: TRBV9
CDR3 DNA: TGTGCCAGCAGCGTAGCTTGGGGGCAGTCCTACGAGCAGTACTTC
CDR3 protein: CASSVAWGQSYEQYF

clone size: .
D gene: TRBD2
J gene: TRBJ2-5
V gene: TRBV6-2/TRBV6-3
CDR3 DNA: TGTGCCAGCAGTTACTCGCCAGCGGGGGGGCCAAGGGAGACCCAGTACTTC
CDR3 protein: CASSYSPAGGPRETQYF

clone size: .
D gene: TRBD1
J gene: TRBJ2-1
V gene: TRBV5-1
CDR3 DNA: TGCGCCAGCAGCCGCCGGACAGGGGGGGTCAATGAGCAGTTCTTC
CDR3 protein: CASSRRTGGVNEQFF

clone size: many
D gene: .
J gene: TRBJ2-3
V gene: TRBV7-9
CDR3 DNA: TGTGCCAGCAGCTTAGGCAGTCCAGATACGCAGTATTTT
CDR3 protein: CASSLGSPDTQYF

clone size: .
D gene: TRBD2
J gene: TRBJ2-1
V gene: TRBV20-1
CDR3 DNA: TGCAGTGCTAGTCAGACTAGCGGGAGGGGTAATGAGCAGTTCTTC
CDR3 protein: CSASQTSGRGNEQFF

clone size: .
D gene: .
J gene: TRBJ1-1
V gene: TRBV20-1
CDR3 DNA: TGCAGTGCTAGAGTTTACACGAACACTGAAGCTTTCTTT
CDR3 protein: CSARVYTNTEAFF

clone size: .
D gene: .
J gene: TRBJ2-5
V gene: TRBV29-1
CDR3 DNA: TGCAGCGTTAGCTCGCGGGAAGTTGAGACCCAGTACTTC
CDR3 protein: CSVSSREVETQYF

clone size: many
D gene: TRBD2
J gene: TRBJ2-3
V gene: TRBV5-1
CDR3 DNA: TGCGCCAGCAGCCCGGGACTAGCGGGAGGACCCACAGATACGCAGTATTTT
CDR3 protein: CASSPGLAGGPTDTQYF

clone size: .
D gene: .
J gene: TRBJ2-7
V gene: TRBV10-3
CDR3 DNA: TGTGCCATCAGTGATCCTAGTTACGAGCAGTACTTC
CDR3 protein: CAISDPSYEQYF

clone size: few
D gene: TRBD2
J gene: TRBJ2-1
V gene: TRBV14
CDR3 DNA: TGTGCCAGCAGCCCCCGGACTAGCGGGGGCCCCAATGAGCAGTTCTTC
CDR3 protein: CASSPRTSGGPNEQFF

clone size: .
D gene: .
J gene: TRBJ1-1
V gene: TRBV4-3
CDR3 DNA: TGCGCCAGCATGTTAAATATGAACACTGAAGCTTTCTTT
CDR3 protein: CASMLNMNTEAFF

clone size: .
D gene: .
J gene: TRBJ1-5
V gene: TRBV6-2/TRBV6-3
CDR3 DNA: TGTGCCAGCAGTTATTCGGGATATCAGCCCCAGCATTTT
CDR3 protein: CASSYSGYQPQHF

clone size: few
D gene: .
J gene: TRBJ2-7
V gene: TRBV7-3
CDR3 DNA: TGTGCCAGCAGCTTAAGCGGGATTCATGAGCAGTACTTC
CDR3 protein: CASSLSGIHEQYF

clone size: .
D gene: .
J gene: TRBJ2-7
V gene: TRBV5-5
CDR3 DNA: TGTGCCAGCAGCTCGAAAGCTAGTTTCTACGAGCAGTACTTC
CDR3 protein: CASSSKASFYEQYF

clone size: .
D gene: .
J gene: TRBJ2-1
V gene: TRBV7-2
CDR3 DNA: TGTGCCAGCAGCTTAGTTGGAGGGGGGCGGAATGAGCAGTTCTTC
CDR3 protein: CASSLVGGGRNEQFF

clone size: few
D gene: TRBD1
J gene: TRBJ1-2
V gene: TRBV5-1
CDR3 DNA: TGCGCCAGCAGCTCCCGACAGGGGGGTTATGGCTACACCTTC
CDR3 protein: CASSSRQGGYGYTF

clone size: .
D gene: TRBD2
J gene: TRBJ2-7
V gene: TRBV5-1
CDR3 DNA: TGCGCCAGCAGCAGAAGTCTAGCGGGGACCTCCTCCCACGAGCAGTACTTC
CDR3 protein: CASSRSLAGTSSHEQYF